Below, 28 T cell receptor beta chains from the same sample are listed, as sequenced in a study of cytomegalovirus exposure and HLA in healthy donors. In the PCR, 60 Vbeta and 13 Jbeta primers were used. The protocol was immunoSEQ multiplex PCR, while the TCRdb copy is restricted to in-frame clones and leaves out a portion. The data contain roughly 190,000 clones, approximately 81% of them seen just once; the ten biggest clones take up approximately 3.9%. The sample consisted of PBMCs. These receptors were taken from a man aged 45-60 years in good health and CMV-seronegative.

The rearrangement links TRBV6-4 to TRBJ2-3; D is possibly TRBD2 (5 bases). The CDR3 is 15 amino acids. The germline V gene encodes CDR1 MRHNA and CDR2 SNTAGT. Deletions cut 3 bases from V and 0 bases from J, with 10 bases between. The CDR3 sequence is CASSEVASSTDTQYF. The CDR3 DNA follows: TGTGCCAGCAGTGAGGTGGCTAGCAGCACAGATACGCAGTATTTT.

As for this clone: At one end, the junction sequence differs from germline, possibly due to a read error. This chain joins TRBV7-9 and TRBJ1-2; no firm D call. Looked up from germline, CDR1 is SEHNR and CDR2 is FQNEAQ (reference sequence). The CDR3 runs to 14 residues. This CDR3 reads CSSRLSSANYGYTF. CDR3 DNA sequence: TGTTCCAGCAGATTGAGTTCCGCTAACTATGGCTACACCTTC.

The chain has TRBV5-6 and TRBJ2-1; 7 bases map to TRBD1. The germline V gene encodes CDR1 SGHDT and CDR2 YYEEEE. The CDR3 has 14 residues. V trimming: 4 bases; J trimming: 7 bases; junction bases outside the gene matches: 8. The CDR3 bases are TGTGCCAGCAGCACCAAGGACAGGAGGAATGAGCAGTTCTTC. Its protein product is CASSTKDRRNEQFF.

This sequence joins TRBV7-9 and TRBJ2-3; 7 bases are a match to TRBD2. This CDR3 has 16 residues. Germline V gives CDR1 SEHNR, CDR2 FQNEAQ (reference sequence). With 5 bases clipped from V and 3 bases from J, the junction kept 11 bases outside the gene matches. This CDR3 is CASSLDGGSTTDTQYF. The CDR3 bases are TGTGCCAGCAGCCTCGACGGGGGGAGCACGACAGATACGCAGTATTTT.

This chain joins TRBV27 and TRBJ2-5, with a possible D match to TRBD2 (6 bases). The end of the DNA fits TRBJ2-7 better, so the J call may be wrong. The CDR3 sequence is 16 residues long. In germline, CDR1 is MNHEY, CDR2 SMNVEV (reference sequence). CDR3 sequence: CASSPFGGPSSYEQYF. The DNA for the CDR3 is TGTGCCAGCAGTCCATTCGGGGGACCCAGCTCCTACGAGCAGTACTTC.

The V gene is TRBV2, the J gene TRBJ1-2; no clear D gene. CDR3 length equals 13 residues. Germline V gene lookup returns CDR1 SNHLY and CDR2 FYNNEI. V lost 4 bases to trimming and J lost 3 bases, with 9 bases between them. The CDR3 spells CASSVNRYYGYTF. The DNA for the CDR3 is TGTGCCAGCAGTGTAAACAGATACTATGGCTACACCTTC.

The chain uses TRBV7-8 and TRBJ2-7; 7 positions match TRBD1. V shed 6 bases and J 5 bases; nucleotides not matched to a gene: 1. Germline assignment: CDR1 SGHVS and CDR2 FQNEAQ. The CDR3 covers 11 residues. DNA for the CDR3: TGTGCCAGCAGTGACAGGGACGAGCAGTACTTC. This translates into CASSDRDEQYF.

The V gene is TRBV10-3, the J gene TRBJ1-5, with 7 bases fitting TRBD1. The junction had 8 bases not matched to a gene; V was cut back by 11 bases and J by 4 bases. The CDR3 has 13 residues. The V gene's germline CDR1 is ENHRY and CDR2 SYGVKD. For the CDR3, the DNA is TGTGCCGTGGGGGGACAGTTTAATCAGCCCCAGCATTTT. Protein: CAVGGQFNQPQHF.

The chain recombines TRBV4-1 with TRBJ2-1, with D unclear. The CDR3 spans 14 residues. Germline CDR1 reads MGHRA; CDR2 reads YSYEKL. V was shortened by 4 bases and J by 5 bases, with 12 bases between the two germline ends. CDR3 in DNA: TGCGCCAGCAGCCCTCAACTCCTGGACAATGAGCAGTTCTTC. The encoded protein is CASSPQLLDNEQFF.

The chain recombines TRBV29-1 with TRBJ2-5; the D is unclear. CDR1 is SQVTM, CDR2 ANQGSEA, per germline. Trimming removed 6 bases from V and 2 bases from J, with 7 bases in between. The CDR3 sequence is 11 residues long. The CDR3 DNA reads TGCAGCGTACAAACGCAAGAGACCCAGTACTTC. Protein sequence: CSVQTQETQYF.

A single count supports this clone. The V call is TRBV7-2, the J call TRBJ2-1, with D possibly TRBD2 on 5 matching bases. The CDR3 runs to 13 residues. Germline CDR1 SGHTA, CDR2 FQGNSA. With 5 bases removed from V and 7 bases from J, the gap between germline ends came to 12 bases. The CDR3 spells CASSMRTENEQFF. For the CDR3, the DNA is TGTGCCAGCAGCATGCGGACTGAGAATGAGCAGTTCTTC.

The chain has TRBV6-5 and TRBJ2-7; a weak D match, TRBD2 (5 bases). This CDR3 contains 14 residues. Germline V gene lookup returns CDR1 MNHEY and CDR2 SVGAGI. V was cut by 2 bases and J by 1 base, with 9 bases left in between. CDR3 sequence (DNA): TGTGCCAGCAGTTACGAGGGCCAGTCCTACGAGCAGTACTTC. Protein product: CASSYEGQSYEQYF.

V usage is TRBV19 and J usage is TRBJ1-3, with D perhaps TRBD1 (5 bases). The length of the CDR3 is 15 residues. Germline CDR1 and CDR2: LNHDA and SQIVND (reference sequence). Trimming took 3 bases from V and 2 from J, leaving 11 bases between them. DNA for the CDR3: TGTGCCAGTAGTATCGCGGGGGGAACTGGAAACACCATATATTTT. Amino acids: CASSIAGGTGNTIYF.

This chain connects TRBV11-2 to TRBJ1-1, with D perhaps matching TRBD1 (5 bases). The CDR3 runs 15 residues. Germline CDR1 and CDR2: SGHAT and FQNNGV. V lost 6 bases, J lost 4 bases, and 18 bases lay in between. As DNA, the CDR3 is TGTGCCAGCAGACGGATCGGTATGGGGGGCACTGAAGCTTTCTTT. Protein sequence: CASRRIGMGGTEAFF.

This clone was recorded only once. V usage is TRBV7-9 and J usage is TRBJ2-4; no clear D. The germline V gene encodes CDR1 SEHNR and CDR2 FQNEAQ (reference sequence). The CDR3 is 16 residues long. V lost 3 bases and J lost 0, with 12 bases in between. CDR3 residues: CASSLFSELAKNIQYF. CDR3 nucleotide sequence: TGTGCCAGCAGCTTGTTTTCCGAGCTAGCCAAAAACATTCAGTACTTC.

This clone appeared a single time. The gene calls are TRBV2 and TRBJ1-5, with D perhaps TRBD1 (6 bases). The V gene lost 6 bases and the J gene lost 7 bases, with 16 bases spanning the gap. The CDR3 is made up of 14 amino acids. In germline, CDR1 is SNHLY, CDR2 FYNNEI. CDR3 residues: CASRSGAKGQPQHF. CDR3 DNA: TGTGCCAGCAGGTCAGGGGCGAAGGGACAGCCCCAGCATTTT.

The count of this clone is one. The chain employs TRBV2 and TRBJ1-5; TRBD1 aligns across 10 bases. The V gene end was trimmed by 8 bases and the J gene end by 1 base; junction bases not matched to a gene: 8. The CDR3 covers 16 residues. Germline CDR1 is SNHLY and CDR2 is FYNNEI. The CDR3 nucleotides are TGTGCCAGCTCCCCCGGACAGGGGGGGAGCAATCAGCCCCAGCATTTT. Translation: CASSPGQGGSNQPQHF.

The chain combines TRBV5-8 with TRBJ1-1; D is perhaps TRBD1 (6 bases). CDR1 and CDR2 (germline): SGHTS, YDEGEE. Trimming took 4 bases from V and 1 from J, leaving 8 bases between them. CDR3 length equals 13 residues. Here the CDR3 reads CASSIQGNTEAFF. The CDR3 coding sequence is TGTGCCAGCAGCATACAGGGGAACACTGAAGCTTTCTTT.

This sequence joins TRBV6-4 and TRBJ2-5; TRBD2 agrees at 7 bases. There are 13 residues in the CDR3. Germline lookup yields CDR1 MRHNA and CDR2 SNTAGT. The junction had 8 bases not matched to a gene; V was cut back by 8 bases and J by 5 bases. The CDR3 bases are TGTGCCAGCCCAGGGTCAGCGGGGGAGACCCAGTACTTC. The encoded protein is CASPGSAGETQYF.

The chain is built from TRBV15 and TRBJ2-7, with D maybe TRBD1 (6 bases). Trimming shortened V by 0 bases and J by 4 bases, and 13 bases separated the two germline ends. Germline lookup yields CDR1 LNHNV and CDR2 YYDKDF (reference sequence). The CDR3 has 15 amino acids. CDR3 coding DNA: TGTGCCACCAGCAGAGATGCCCCAGGGGAGTACGAGCAGTACTTC. It is translated as CATSRDAPGEYEQYF.

The chain joins TRBV11-2 to TRBJ2-3; 8 positions match TRBD2. CDR3 length: 14 amino acids. CDR1 and CDR2 from the germline V gene are SGHAT and FQNNGV. The junction had 4 bases not matched to a gene; V was cut back by 6 bases and J by 2 bases. The CDR3 bases are TGTGCCAGCAGAATACTAGCGGACACAGATACGCAGTATTTT. Translating gives CASRILADTDTQYF.

This clone was observed a few times. The genes are TRBV27 and TRBJ1-2, with D unresolved. CDR3 length: 12 amino acids. Trimming pared 4 bases from V and 7 bases from J, leaving 10 bases between. Germline assignment: CDR1 MNHEY and CDR2 SMNVEV (reference sequence). CDR3 nucleotide sequence: TGTGCCAGCAGTTCCCCCACCAGTGGCTACACCTTC. It yields the protein CASSSPTSGYTF.

This clone was observed a few times. The V gene is TRBV21-1, the J gene TRBJ2-7; the tabulated D call, TRBD2, remains unverified against the DNA. TRBV21-1 is given as a pseudogene. The CDR3 spans 12 residues. The CDR3 region is CASSSPSGDWHF. The CDR3 DNA is TGTGCCAGCAGCTCCCCTAGCGGGGATTGGCACTTC.

The count of this clone is one. The chain carries TRBV27 and TRBJ2-7; D is perhaps TRBD2 (5 bases). Germline V gene lookup returns CDR1 MNHEY and CDR2 SMNVEV (reference sequence). V was pared by 0 bases and J by 3 bases, with 12 bases between. This CDR3 comprises 15 residues. CDR3 region: CASSLSPGLFYEQYF. DNA for the CDR3: TGTGCCAGCAGTTTATCTCCCGGACTTTTCTACGAGCAGTACTTC.

The V call is TRBV5-4, the J call TRBJ2-1; D might be TRBD2 (6 bases). Germline-derived CDR1 and CDR2 are SGHNT and YYREEE (reference sequence). Between the trimmed V and J ends, which lost 0 bases and 3 bases, there was a span of 13 bases. This CDR3 spans 16 amino acids. The CDR3 sequence: CASSLGAPEGYNEQFF. The CDR3 DNA reads TGTGCCAGCAGCTTGGGGGCCCCGGAGGGCTACAATGAGCAGTTCTTC.

The chain joins TRBV7-2 to TRBJ2-1; D not certain. Per the germline V gene, CDR1 is SGHTA and CDR2 is FQGNSA. V was clipped by 1 base and J by 8 bases, with 9 bases between them. The CDR3 spans 13 residues. The CDR3 sequence: CASSLERSDEQFF. Written as DNA, the CDR3 is TGTGCCAGCAGCTTAGAACGCAGCGATGAGCAGTTCTTC.

This chain connects TRBV23-1 to TRBJ1-5, with D possibly being TRBD1 (6 bases). TRBV23-1 is flagged as an ORF with uncertain function. The CDR3 consists of 17 residues. Deletions cut 3 bases from V and 1 base from J, with 16 bases between. CDR3 region: CASSHLSGTPSNQPQHF. In nucleotides, the CDR3 is TGCGCCAGCAGTCACCTAAGCGGGACACCCAGCAATCAGCCCCAGCATTTT.

In the case of this clone: Other DNA sequences in the same sample also yield this CDR3. The chain recombines TRBV6-6 with TRBJ1-6; D is undetermined. This CDR3 region has 14 residues. The ends were cut back, 0 bases at V and 3 bases at J, with 3 bases in the middle. CDR1 is MNHNY, CDR2 SVGAGI, per germline (reference sequence). Written as DNA, the CDR3 is TGTGCCAGCAGTTACTCTAACTATAATTCACCCCTCCACTTT. This sequence encodes CASSYSNYNSPLHF.